Listed below are T cell receptor beta chains from one sample, sequenced in a study of T cells in Graves' hyperthyroidism and ophthalmopathy. A single record per CDR3 protein comes from TCRdb applying MiXCR to the multiplex PCR reads. This sample has around 400,000 distinct CDR3 sequences, with about 15% found just once. The sequencing input was blood. These receptors all come from a woman aged 60-70 years with Graves' ophthalmopathy. Each CDR3 is given with its conserved first and last residue. The order of the fields is V gene, J gene, CDR3 length, CDR3 protein.

>TRBV27|TRBJ2-3|18
CASSPLVVTSAVTDTQYF
>TRBV12-5|TRBJ2-2|15
CASGLGIATGGELFF
>TRBV20-1|TRBJ1-6|14
CSARDSGEGSPLHF
>TRBV12-3/TRBV12-4|TRBJ1-5|16
CASSLGGGARGQPQHF
>TRBV7-9|TRBJ2-3|16
CASSRLAGGPTDTQYF
>TRBV20-1|TRBJ2-1|12
CSLSGRADEQFF
>TRBV7-9|TRBJ2-3|15
CASSLGSSGIDTQYF
>TRBV3-1|TRBJ2-7|15
CASSPRTSAPYEQYF
>TRBV7-2|TRBJ2-2|13
CASSPPKGGELFF
>TRBV29-1|TRBJ2-1|12
CSVGWAGGEQFF
>TRBV6-2/TRBV6-3|TRBJ2-7|16
CASSYSGAQGPYEQYF
>TRBV20-1|TRBJ2-3|16
CSAPGLGDGPTDTQYF
>TRBV6-6|TRBJ1-1|14
CASSYGDFNTEAFF
>TRBV12-5|TRBJ2-1|18
CASGVSPFSGGSYNEQFF
>TRBV11-2|TRBJ1-4|12
CASSQANEKLFF
>TRBV11-2|TRBJ1-6|14
CASSSTIGGSPLHF
>TRBV30|TRBJ1-6|16
CAWSAGTDGGNSPLHF
>TRBV19|TRBJ1-1|14
CASRTPRRVTEAFF
>TRBV24-1|TRBJ2-1|14
CATSDLVGTDEQFF
>TRBV2|TRBJ2-5|22
CASTNQTSMYLCASRIQETQYF
>TRBV2|TRBJ2-5|14
CASAPTRDSGTQYF
>TRBV2|TRBJ1-2|14
CASSEAPEIYGYTF